This entry concerns a single TCR beta chain. Its antigen is still unknown. These data belong to a study of regulatory T cells in long-lasting Graves disease. Broader study findings: Persistent Graves' patients had lower TCR diversity than newly diagnosed ones. The work looked only at peripheral blood and did not look at thyroid tissue.

For TCR beta, libraries came from iRepertoire HTBI primers and Arm-PCR of CDR3 regions. TCRdb itself ran the multiplex PCR reads through MiXCR, one entry per CDR3 protein. The table records 200,000 to 250,000 distinct CDR3 sequences, 15% to 20% of them present only once. The sample's time point: newly diagnosed GD, antithyroid drugs for less than 3 months. With RNA extracted from PBMCs as input, the TCR library was made. Doctors identified Graves' disease using the American Thyroid Association guidelines. Germline V lookup: CDR1 MDHEN, CDR2 SYDVKM. With V trimmed by 6 bases and J by 7 bases, 10 bases remained unmatched. The CDR3 is 14 residues long. Another study also made use of these data, one on T cells in Graves' hyperthyroidism and ophthalmopathy.

The sequencing here drew on peripheral blood mononuclear cells (PBMCs), taken at new diagnosis, from a patient treated with antithyroid drugs. This sequence joins TRBV28 and TRBJ2-5; 8 nucleotides match TRBD1. The source of this sequence is a young woman with Graves disease. As DNA, the CDR3 is TGTGCCAGCAGCCCTGGACAGGGAAGGGGGACCCAGTACTTC. Protein: CASSPGQGRGTQYF.